The clone carrying this T cell receptor (beta chain) was detected only a few times. Its matching antigen is unknown. Method: immunoSEQ multiplex PCR; TCRdb's copy keeps in-frame clones and lacks some. The sample yields about 160,000 clones, nearly 90% seen once. The junction had 3 bases not matched to a gene; V was cut back by 4 bases and J by 2 bases. Germline CDR1 LGHNT, CDR2 FRNRAP. This CDR3 has 14 residues. The data belong to a study of cytomegalovirus exposure and HLA in healthy donors. Whole-study results and caveats: According to a later analysis, TCR clusters from the first cohort tended to co-occur in the 120 or so validation repertoires.

Donors came from a validation cohort of over a hundred subjects, distinct from the first 666-subject cohort. The receptor was derived from a woman between 18 and 29 years old in good health and CMV-seropositive. The chain uses TRBV12-5 and TRBJ2-7, with TRBD1 matching 9 bases. The sequencing sample was made of PBMCs. CDR3 coding DNA: TGTGCTAGTGGTTCTCGGGACAGGGCCTACGAGCAGTACTTC. This codes for CASGSRDRAYEQYF.